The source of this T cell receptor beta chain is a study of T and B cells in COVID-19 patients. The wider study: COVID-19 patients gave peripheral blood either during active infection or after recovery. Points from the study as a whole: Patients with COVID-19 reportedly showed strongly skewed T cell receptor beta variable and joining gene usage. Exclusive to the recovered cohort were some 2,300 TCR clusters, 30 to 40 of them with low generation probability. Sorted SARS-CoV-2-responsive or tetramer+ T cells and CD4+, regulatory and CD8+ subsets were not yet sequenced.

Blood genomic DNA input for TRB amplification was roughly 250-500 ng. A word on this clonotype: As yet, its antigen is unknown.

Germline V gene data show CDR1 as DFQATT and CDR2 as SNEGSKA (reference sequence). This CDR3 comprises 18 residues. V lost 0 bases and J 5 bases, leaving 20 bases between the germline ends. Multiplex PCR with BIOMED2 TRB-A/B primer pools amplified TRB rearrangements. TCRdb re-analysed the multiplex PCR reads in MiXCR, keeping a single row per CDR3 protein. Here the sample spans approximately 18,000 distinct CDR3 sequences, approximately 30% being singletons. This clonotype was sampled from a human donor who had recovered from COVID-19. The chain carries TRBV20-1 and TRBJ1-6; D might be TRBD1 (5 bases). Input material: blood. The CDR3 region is CSARDFTGASYDNSPLHF. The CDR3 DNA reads TGCAGTGCTAGAGATTTCACAGGAGCATCTTATGATAATTCACCCCTCCACTTT.